This T cell receptor beta chain stems from a study of CD8+CD57+ T cells in acquired aplastic anemia. Study overall: Where healthy donors were concerned, CD4+ cells averaged approximately 9.8 million reads.

On this clonotype: What it recognizes is unknown. Relative to the germline gene, one junction end is altered; a read error may explain this.

Genomic DNA acted as the template from which TCR beta VDJ combination and CDR3 sequence profiling were carried out. TCRdb used MiXCR to reprocess the reads, holding one entry per CDR3 protein. The sample consists of roughly 200,000 distinct CDR3 sequences, 61% of them appearing once. General study points: Patients had roughly 31 CD8+ CDR3 sequences in common with controls (the shared set).

The clonotype originates from a human donor in good health. The specimen was sorted CD4+, CD8+, or CD8+CD57+ T cells (not recorded which) from PBMCs.

CDR3 DNA: TGTGCCAGCTCGCTCGGTCCGGGACCTAACTTC. This gives the protein CASSLGPGPNF. V gene TRBV6-6 combines with J gene TRBJ1-2, with D possibly matching TRBD1 (5 bases). Germline V gives CDR1 MNHNY, CDR2 SVGAGI (reference sequence). The CDR3 sequence is 11 residues long.